Shown below are 9 T cell receptor beta chains from a single sample sequenced in a study of T-cell memory formation after mild COVID-19. Via MiXCR, TCRdb re-called the 5' RACE reads, giving one row per CDR3 protein. The sample gives about 470,000 distinct CDR3 sequences, roughly 25% of which show up once; approximately 12% is in the top ten. The sample was PBMCs or a T cell subset sorted from them (not recorded which). The source is an adult woman who had mild COVID-19 (a few samples of this study predate the infection). Cell type and time point are not known.

This sequence joins TRBV20-1 and TRBJ1-1; possible D gene TRBD1, 5 bases. The CDR3 loop spans 14 amino acids. V was pared by 6 bases and J by 0 bases, with 14 bases between. Per the germline V gene, CDR1 is DFQATT and CDR2 is SNEGSKA (reference sequence). The chain's CDR3 is CSAPREGMNTEAFF. The CDR3 nucleotides are TGCAGTGCACCCCGGGAGGGGATGAACACTGAAGCTTTCTTT.

This clonotype was seen only a few times. The CDR3 reads CSVEDDQETQYF. DNA of the CDR3: TGCAGCGTTGAGGATGACCAAGAGACCCAGTACTTC. This chain connects TRBV29-1 to TRBJ2-5; D not certain. This CDR3 contains 12 residues. The germline V gene encodes CDR1 SQVTM and CDR2 ANQGSEA. Trimming took 3 bases from V and 0 from J, leaving 5 bases between them.

This clonotype has a handful of counts. This chain links TRBV29-1 with TRBJ1-2; weak D call: TRBD1 (6 bases). Trimming removed 4 bases from V and 5 bases from J, with 14 bases in between. This CDR3 spans 13 amino acids. Germline values: CDR1 SQVTM, CDR2 ANQGSEA. The CDR3 DNA is TGCAGCGTTGGCGACGACAGGAGTTATGGCTACACCTTC. Protein: CSVGDDRSYGYTF. The full variable domain, completed using reference TRBV29-1 and TRBJ1-2, is SAVISQKPSRDICQRGTSLTIQCQVDSQVTMMFWYRQQPGQSLTLIATANQGSEATYESGFVIDKFPISRPNLTFSTLTVSNMSPEDSSIYLCSVGDDRSYGYTFGSGTRLTVV.

This clonotype was counted ten times or more. The chain combines TRBV7-9 with TRBJ2-1, with TRBD1 as a possible D gene (6 bases). Germline V CDR1 and CDR2: SEHNR, FQNEAQ (reference sequence). The CDR3 extends over 13 amino acids. The V and J ends lost 3 bases and 6 bases respectively, with 9 bases between them. The CDR3 protein is CASSFQQGNEQFF. Here the CDR3 DNA reads TGTGCCAGCAGCTTCCAACAGGGCAATGAGCAGTTCTTC. Using reference TRBV7-9 and TRBJ2-1 for the parts outside the CDR3, the full variable domain is DTGVSQNPRHKITKRGQNVTFRCDPISEHNRLYWYRQTLGQGPEFLTYFQNEAQLEKSRLLSDRFSAERPKGSFSTLEIQRTEQGDSAMYLCASSFQQGNEQFFGPGTRLTVL.

This clonotype has just a few counts. The chain carries TRBV7-2 and TRBJ2-1; D may be TRBD2 (6 bases). The CDR3 consists of 13 residues. V lost 2 bases to trimming and J lost 8 bases, with 10 bases between them. Per germline, CDR1 SGHTA and CDR2 FQGNSA. The chain's CDR3 is CASSLSSEDEQFF. DNA for the CDR3: TGTGCCAGCAGCTTATCTAGCGAAGATGAGCAGTTCTTC. The variable domain in full, completed from reference TRBV7-2 and TRBJ2-1, reads GAGVSQSPSNKVTEKGKDVELRCDPISGHTALYWYRQSLGQGLEFLIYFQGNSAPDKSGLPSDRFSAERTGGSVSTLTIQRTQQEDSAVYLCASSLSSEDEQFFGPGTRLTVL.

The V and J genes are TRBV14 and TRBJ2-7, with D possibly TRBD1 on 5 matching bases. Germline values: CDR1 SGHDN, CDR2 FVKESK. Trimming left V 3 bases short and J 1 base short, with 13 bases between. The CDR3 totals 15 residues. The CDR3 reads CASSHRTGLSYEQYF. The CDR3 nucleotides read TGTGCCAGCAGCCATAGAACAGGCCTTTCCTACGAGCAGTACTTC.

The chain is built from TRBV5-1 and TRBJ2-1; D perhaps matches TRBD1 (5 bases). There are 16 residues in the CDR3. Germline CDR1 reads SGHRS; CDR2 reads YFSETQ. The V gene lost 1 base and the J gene lost 5 bases, with 16 bases spanning the gap. CDR3 DNA sequence: TGCGCCAGCAGCTTGTTGGAAAGGGGAAGTCACAATGAGCAGTTCTTC. Its protein is CASSLLERGSHNEQFF.

The chain has TRBV5-6 and TRBJ2-5; 10 bases are a match to TRBD2. The CDR3 is made up of 15 amino acids. Germline CDR1 SGHDT, CDR2 YYEEEE. V was clipped by 1 base and J by 3 bases; unmatched bases: 3. For the CDR3, the DNA is TGTGCCAGCAGCTTGTGGCTAGCGGGAGAAGAGACCCAGTACTTC. It translates to CASSLWLAGEETQYF. The full variable domain, completed using reference TRBV5-6 and TRBJ2-5, is DAGVTQSPTHLIKTRGQQVTLRCSPKSGHDTVSWYQQALGQGPQFIFQYYEEEERQRGNFPDRFSGHQFPNYSSELNVNALLLGDSALYLCASSLWLAGEETQYFGPGTRLLVL.

This clonotype was counted only a few times. J is TRBJ2-7 and V is TRBV27, with D maybe TRBD1 (6 bases). CDR3 length: 14 amino acids. V gave up 3 bases and J gave up 5 bases, with 14 bases separating them. Germline V gene lookup returns CDR1 MNHEY and CDR2 SMNVEV (reference sequence). The chain's CDR3 is CASSFGTPFHEQYF. Here the CDR3 DNA reads TGTGCCAGCAGTTTCGGGACACCCTTCCACGAGCAGTACTTC.